This section outlines one T cell receptor (beta chain) sequence together with its context. Its antigen is unknown. TCRdb re-called the 5' RACE reads through MiXCR, storing one row per CDR3 protein. Of approximately 200,000 distinct CDR3 sequences listed, around 13% were seen once; the top ten hold 16%. This sample is part of a study of CD8 T cells in ankylosing spondylitis. The study's findings and limits: Disease-linked clones reportedly showed significant enrichment in matched ankylosing spondylitis synovial fluid.

The CDR3 length is 13 residues. Germline V CDR1 and CDR2: SQVTM, ANQGSEA. Between the trimmed V and J ends, which lost 1 base and 7 bases, there was a span of 14 bases. This receptor was taken from a male donor with ankylosing spondylitis or in good health (not recorded which). The sequenced material came from blood, either unsorted or a sorted T cell fraction (not recorded which). The chain uses TRBV29-1 and TRBJ2-7; D is perhaps TRBD1 (6 bases). CDR3 residues: CSVEANRVGEQYF. Written as DNA, the CDR3 is TGCAGCGTTGAAGCGAACAGGGTCGGGGAGCAGTACTTC.